This T cell receptor (beta chain) emerged from a study of prognosis after radiotherapy for stage I lung cancer. Study summary: The patients, all with stage I non-small cell lung cancer, were enrolled between 2018 and 2019. Squamous cell carcinoma tumors occurred in over five patients, adenocarcinoma in around eleven.

Researchers took about 5.9 milliliters of peripheral blood at each of two time points. Study-level findings and limits: Usage of the TRBV and TRBJ genes (in patients with versus without metastases) was reportedly different.

In its sample, this clonotype was seen many times. The antigen is not known. From genomic DNA, two-round multiplex PCR was used to amplify TCR beta CDR3. Primers were specific to each TRBV and TRBJ gene in first-round PCR. Using its own MiXCR run on the multiplex PCR reads, TCRdb lists one record per CDR3 protein. Among around 14,000 distinct CDR3 sequences, less than 35% were seen once, and the ten largest hold under 15%. The CDR3 loop spans 18 amino acids. V lost 0 bases and J lost 7; bases outside the gene matches: 15. Germline values: CDR1 SGDLS, CDR2 YYNGEE. The receptor was derived from a donor aged 50 or older with non-small cell lung cancer. The input for sequencing was PBMCs, taken before or after stereotactic body radiation therapy (not recorded which). V and J are TRBV9 and TRBJ2-3, with 9 bases matching TRBD2. CDR3: CASSVGGIYAGGENTQYF. The CDR3 bases are TGTGCCAGCAGCGTAGGAGGTATTTACGCGGGAGGGGAGAATACGCAGTATTTT.